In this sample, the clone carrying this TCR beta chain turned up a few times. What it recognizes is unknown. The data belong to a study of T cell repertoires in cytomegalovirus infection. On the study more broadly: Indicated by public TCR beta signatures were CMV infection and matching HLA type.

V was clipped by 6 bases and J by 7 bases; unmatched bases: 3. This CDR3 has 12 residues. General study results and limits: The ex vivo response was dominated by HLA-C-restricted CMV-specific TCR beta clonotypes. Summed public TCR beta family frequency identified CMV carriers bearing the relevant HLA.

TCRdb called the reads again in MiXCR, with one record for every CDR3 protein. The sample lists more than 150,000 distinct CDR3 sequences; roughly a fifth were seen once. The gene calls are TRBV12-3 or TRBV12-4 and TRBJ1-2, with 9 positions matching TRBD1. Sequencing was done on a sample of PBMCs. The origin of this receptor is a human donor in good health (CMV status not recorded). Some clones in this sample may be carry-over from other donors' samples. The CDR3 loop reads CASSWTGVGYTF. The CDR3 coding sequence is TGTGCCAGCAGCTGGACAGGGGTTGGCTACACCTTC.